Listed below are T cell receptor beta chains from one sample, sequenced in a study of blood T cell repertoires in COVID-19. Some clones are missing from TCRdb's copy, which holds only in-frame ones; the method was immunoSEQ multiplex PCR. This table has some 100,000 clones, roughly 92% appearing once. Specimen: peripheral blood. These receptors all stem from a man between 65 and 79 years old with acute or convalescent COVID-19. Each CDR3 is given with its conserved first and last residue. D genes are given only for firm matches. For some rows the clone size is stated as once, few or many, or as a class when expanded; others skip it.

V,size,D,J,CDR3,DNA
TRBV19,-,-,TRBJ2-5,CASSNLAGQQETQYF,TGTGCCAGTAGTAACCTCGCGGGACAGCAAGAGACCCAGTACTTC
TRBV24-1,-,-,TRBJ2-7,CATSDSHGYEQYF,TGTGCCACCAGTGATTCCCACGGCTACGAGCAGTACTTC
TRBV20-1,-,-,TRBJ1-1,CSASVAGFFSEAFF,TGCAGTGCTAGTGTGGCAGGTTTCTTTTCTGAAGCTTTCTTT
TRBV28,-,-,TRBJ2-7,CASSRTVPSYEQYF,TGTGCCAGCAGTCGCACAGTTCCCTCCTACGAGCAGTACTTC
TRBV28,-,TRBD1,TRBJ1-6,CATTFGQGANSPLHF,TGTGCCACCACCTTCGGACAGGGGGCAAATTCACCCCTCCACTTT
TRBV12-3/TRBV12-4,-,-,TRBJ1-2,CASSLGRGYGYTF,TGTGCCAGCAGTTTGGGCAGGGGCTATGGCTACACCTTC
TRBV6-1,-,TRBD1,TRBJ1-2,CASSEARGTVDYGYTF,TGTGCCAGCAGTGAAGCCAGGGGGACGGTCGACTATGGCTACACCTTC
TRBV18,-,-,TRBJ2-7,CASSPTVFYEQYF,TGTGCCAGCTCACCAACAGTTTTCTACGAGCAGTACTTC
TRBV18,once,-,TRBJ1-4,CASSPPGGRRGTNEKLFF,TGTGCCAGCTCACCCCCCGGGGGACGGAGGGGTACTAATGAAAAACTGTTTTTT
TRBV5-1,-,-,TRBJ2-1,CASRAVRGNSYNEQFF,TGCGCCAGCAGGGCTGTTCGCGGGAACTCCTACAATGAGCAGTTCTTC
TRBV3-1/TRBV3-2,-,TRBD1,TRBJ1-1,CASSRQGVTEAFF,TGTGCCAGCAGCCGACAGGGGGTCACTGAAGCTTTCTTT
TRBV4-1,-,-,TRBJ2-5,CASSRGVQETQYF,TGCGCCAGCAGCCGCGGGGTCCAAGAGACCCAGTACTTC
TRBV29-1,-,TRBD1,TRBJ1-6,CSVGTGPAGSPLHF,TGCAGCGTTGGGACAGGGCCGGCGGGTTCACCCCTCCACTTT
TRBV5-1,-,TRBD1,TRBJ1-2,CASSLVQGSGYTF,TGCGCCAGCAGCTTGGTACAGGGGAGTGGCTACACCTTC
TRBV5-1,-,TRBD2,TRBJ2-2,CASSSPTSLRSFGGELFF,TGCGCCAGCAGCTCCCCGACTAGCTTACGTTCCTTCGGCGGGGAGCTGTTTTTT
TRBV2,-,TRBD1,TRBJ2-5,CASSAGTGAVETQYF,TGTGCCAGCAGTGCCGGGACAGGGGCCGTAGAGACCCAGTACTTC
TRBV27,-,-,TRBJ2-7,CASSSTDNTYEQYF,TGTGCCAGCAGTTCGACTGATAATACCTACGAGCAGTACTTC
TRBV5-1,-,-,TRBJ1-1,CASSTQTGNTEAFF,TGCGCCAGCAGCACCCAGACAGGCAACACTGAAGCTTTCTTT
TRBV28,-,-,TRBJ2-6,CASSSQGAGANVLTF,TGTGCCAGCAGTTCGCAGGGCGCTGGGGCCAACGTCCTGACTTTC
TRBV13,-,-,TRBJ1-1,CASSLVATEAFF,TGTGCCAGCAGCTTGGTGGCCACTGAAGCTTTCTTT
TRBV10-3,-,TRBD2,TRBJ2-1,CAISEPAGYNEQFF,TGTGCCATCAGTGAGCCAGCGGGATACAATGAGCAGTTCTTC
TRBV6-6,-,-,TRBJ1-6,CASSRYTSSYNSPLHF,TGTGCCAGCAGTCGATATACATCCTCCTATAATTCACCCCTCCACTTT
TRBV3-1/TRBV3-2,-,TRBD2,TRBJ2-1,CASSPGLARVNEQFF,TGTGCCAGCAGCCCGGGACTAGCAAGAGTCAATGAGCAGTTCTTC
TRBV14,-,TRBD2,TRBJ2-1,CASSQRTSGVGNEQFF,TGTGCCAGCAGCCAACGGACTAGCGGGGTAGGCAATGAGCAGTTCTTC
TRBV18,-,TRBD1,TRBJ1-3,CASSPGQGAGNTIYF,TGTGCCAGCTCCCCCGGACAGGGGGCAGGAAACACCATATATTTT
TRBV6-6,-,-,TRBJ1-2,CASSYYPRDGYTF,TGTGCCAGCAGTTACTACCCCAGGGATGGCTACACCTTC
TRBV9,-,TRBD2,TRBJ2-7,CASSSRLAGESEQYF,TGTGCCAGCAGCTCCCGACTAGCGGGAGAATCCGAGCAGTACTTC